This TCR beta chain was recovered during a study of blood T cell repertoires in COVID-19. Background on the study: The United States, Italy and Spain supplied acute and convalescent COVID-19 samples. From T cells, B-cell-depleted T cells, or PBMCs came the material, which was cDNA or gDNA.

This CDR3 comprises 13 residues. Looked up from germline, CDR1 is GTSNPN and CDR2 is SVGIG (reference sequence). V was pared by 5 bases and J by 9 bases, with 19 bases between. The authors' processing: Amplification with reference gene primers provided the estimates of nucleated cell counts. TCRdb keeps only in-frame clones here, not all; method: immunoSEQ multiplex PCR. Clonal size and the V and J genes are those of that table, whereas D and trimming came from the DNA. The sample has about 93,000 clones, less than 90% seen once. This receptor was taken from a woman aged 80 or over with acute or convalescent COVID-19. V gene TRBV30 combines with J gene TRBJ2-5, with a tentative D call TRBD2 (5 bases). The sample taken for sequencing was peripheral blood. The CDR3 nucleotides read TGTGCCTGGGCGACCGGACTGGCGGAGGCCCAGTACTTC. Translation gives CAWATGLAEAQYF.